The 2 T cell receptor beta chains listed next were all sequenced from one sample in a study of blood T cell repertoires in COVID-19 (dated by TCRdb to 2020 to 2021). Receptor libraries were prepared by the immunoSEQ multiplex PCR assay. TCRdb obtained this table from immuneACCESS and retained in-frame rearrangements with V and J assigned. These tables miss some clones; where compared with another copy, unresolved V genes account for less than half of the shortfall, and the remainder is unexplained. Here the sample has 250,000 to 300,000 clones; under 90% occur a single time. Approximately 2.2% of the sample comes from the top ten. The sequenced material came from peripheral blood. The receptors shown here come from a man aged 45-60 years with acute or convalescent COVID-19.

This CDR3 reads CASSLRGSNIQYF. In nucleotides, the CDR3 is TGTGCCAGCAGTTTAAGGGGGTCAAACATTCAGTACTTC. The chain employs TRBV12-3 or TRBV12-4 and TRBJ2-4, with D perhaps matching TRBD1 (6 bases). Trimming shortened V by 2 bases and J by 6 bases, and 8 bases separated the two germline ends. The CDR3 length is 13 residues.

The chain uses TRBV19 and TRBJ1-5; D remains ambiguous. This CDR3 comprises 13 residues. Germline assignment: CDR1 LNHDA and CDR2 SQIVND (reference sequence). V was trimmed by 1 base and J by 5 bases, leaving 6 bases between them. The CDR3 DNA reads TGTGCCAGTAGTATAGGGAGGGATCAGCCCCAGCATTTT. Its translation is CASSIGRDQPQHF.